What follows are 27 T cell receptor beta chains derived from one specimen sequenced in a study of blood T cell repertoires in COVID-19. Clones were read by immunoSEQ multiplex PCR, and TCRdb kept only the in-frame ones, dropping some. The sample includes 150,000 to 200,000 clones, around 80% of them seen just once. What was sequenced was peripheral blood. These receptors were obtained from a woman older than 75 with acute or convalescent COVID-19.

This chain links TRBV19 with TRBJ2-2; D is undetermined. CDR1 and CDR2 (germline): LNHDA, SQIVND (reference sequence). Trimming took off 3 bases at V and 1 base at J, with 6 bases between the two ends. This CDR3 comprises 14 residues. This chain's CDR3 is CASSIEENTGELFF. DNA for the CDR3: TGTGCCAGTAGTATTGAGGAGAACACCGGGGAGCTGTTTTTT.

The chain couples TRBV5-1 to TRBJ2-1; 10 bases are shared with TRBD2. Germline V lookup: CDR1 SGHRS, CDR2 YFSETQ. This CDR3 is 13 amino acids long. The V and J ends lost 8 bases and 4 bases, in that order; junction bases with no gene match: 3. In nucleotides, the CDR3 is TGCGCCAGTTGGACTAGCGGATACAATGAGCAGTTCTTC. Translation: CASWTSGYNEQFF.

This clone appeared a single time. The chain uses TRBV15 and TRBJ2-3, with unresolved D. This CDR3 is 11 amino acids long. Per the germline V gene, CDR1 is LNHNV and CDR2 is YYDKDF (reference sequence). V was cut by 3 bases and J by 6 bases, with 4 bases left in between. The DNA for the CDR3 is TGTGCCACCAGCAGGGCTGATACGCAGTATTTT. Encoded protein: CATSRADTQYF.

V and J are TRBV9 and TRBJ2-5, with D possibly being TRBD2 (6 bases). Trimming removed 5 bases at V and 2 bases at J, with 16 bases between. The length of the CDR3 is 15 residues. Germline V gene data show CDR1 as SGDLS and CDR2 as YYNGEE. Here the CDR3 reads CASSPLWGVQETQYF. In nucleotides, the CDR3 is TGTGCCAGCAGTCCTTTGTGGGGGGTACAAGAGACCCAGTACTTC. Complete variable domain (other parts from reference TRBV9 and TRBJ2-5): DSGVTQTPKHLITATGQRVTLRCSPRSGDLSVYWYQQSLDQGLQFLIQYYNGEERAKGNILERFSAQQFPDLHSELNLSSLELGDSALYFCASSPLWGVQETQYFGPGTRLLVL.

The chain employs TRBV2 and TRBJ1-6; tentative D call: TRBD1 (6 bases). The CDR3 length is 16 residues. Trimming removed 4 bases at V and 9 bases at J, with 19 bases between. Germline CDR1 SNHLY, CDR2 FYNNEI. The DNA for the CDR3 is TGTGCCAGCAGTGTATTCTCCGGGACAACGGCTTCACCCCTCCACTTT. It encodes CASSVFSGTTASPLHF.

This chain joins TRBV3-1 (or the pseudogene TRBV3-2) and TRBJ2-7; 12 bases map to TRBD2. This CDR3 is built from 14 residues. V gave up 4 bases and J gave up 6 bases; unmatched junction bases: 4. The V gene's germline CDR1 is LGHDT and CDR2 YNNKEL (reference sequence). The CDR3 coding sequence is TGTGCCAGCAGCCGAGGACTAGCGGGAAGCGAGCAGTACTTC. Amino acid sequence: CASSRGLAGSEQYF.

The rearrangement links TRBV20-1 to TRBJ2-7; D gene uncertain. The ends were cut back, 3 bases at V and 2 bases at J, with 17 bases in the middle. The length of the CDR3 is 15 residues. The germline CDR1 and CDR2 sequences are DFQATT and SNEGSKA (reference sequence). The CDR3 region has the DNA TGCAGTGCTAGTTCCCCCGCGGTCACGGCCTACGAGCAGTACTTC. Translation: CSASSPAVTAYEQYF.

The rearrangement links TRBV27 to TRBJ2-7, with 11 bases matching TRBD1. The V gene end was trimmed by 5 bases and the J gene end by 3 bases; junction bases not matched to a gene: 3. This CDR3 has 14 amino acids. Germline V gene lookup returns CDR1 MNHEY and CDR2 SMNVEV (reference sequence). The CDR3 spells CASSGGTGGYEQYF. The CDR3 DNA reads TGTGCCAGCAGTGGGGGGACAGGGGGCTACGAGCAGTACTTC.

This chain uses TRBV7-2 with TRBJ2-4, with 9 positions matching TRBD1. The CDR3 consists of 17 residues. Unmatched junction bases numbered 4, after V lost 0 bases and J lost 1 base. Germline CDR1 and CDR2: SGHTA and FQGNSA. CDR3 residues: CASSLAGTGLAKNIQYF. In DNA, the CDR3 is TGTGCCAGCAGCTTAGCCGGGACAGGGTTGGCCAAAAACATTCAGTACTTC.

This sequence joins TRBV29-1 and TRBJ1-4; weak D call: TRBD1 (6 bases). Trimming shortened V by 4 bases and J by 5 bases, and 14 bases separated the two germline ends. CDR1 and CDR2 from the germline V gene are SQVTM and ANQGSEA. The CDR3 runs to 14 residues. In DNA, the CDR3 is TGCAGCGTTGGGGGAGGGAGGGGGAATGAAAAACTGTTTTTT. Translation: CSVGGGRGNEKLFF. The variable domain in full, with the rest retrieved from reference TRBV29-1 and TRBJ1-4, is SAVISQKPSRDICQRGTSLTIQCQVDSQVTMMFWYRQQPGQSLTLIATANQGSEATYESGFVIDKFPISRPNLTFSTLTVSNMSPEDSSIYLCSVGGGRGNEKLFFGSGTQLSVL.

This clone was recorded a few times. The rearrangement uses TRBV18 and TRBJ2-1; no firm D call. Germline V CDR1 and CDR2: KGHSH, LQKENI. The CDR3 is made up of 13 amino acids. V lost 3 bases to trimming and J lost 8 bases, with 11 bases between them. The CDR3 DNA reads as TGTGCCAGCTCACCGTCGATCCGGGATGAGCAGTTCTTC. Its protein is CASSPSIRDEQFF.

The chain uses TRBV27 and TRBJ2-7; 7 bases agree with TRBD1. The V segment lost 0 bases and the J segment 3 bases; nucleotides outside the gene matches: 14. This CDR3 is 18 amino acids long. Germline V gene data show CDR1 as MNHEY and CDR2 as SMNVEV (reference sequence). For the CDR3, the DNA is TGTGCCAGCAGTTTATCGGCAGGGGGAAAAATAGAGGGCTACGAGCAGTACTTC. This translates into CASSLSAGGKIEGYEQYF.

This chain connects TRBV5-6 to TRBJ1-1; D remains ambiguous. The CDR3 has 14 amino acids. Trimming pared 1 base from V and 0 bases from J, leaving 7 bases between. Germline lookup yields CDR1 SGHDT and CDR2 YYEEEE. The CDR3 DNA follows: TGTGCCAGCAGCTTGTCACAGATGAACACTGAAGCTTTCTTT. This gives the protein CASSLSQMNTEAFF.

This clone was seen only once. This chain joins TRBV4-1 and TRBJ2-7; 9 bases are a match to TRBD2. Germline assignment: CDR1 MGHRA and CDR2 YSYEKL. V lost 1 base, J lost 7 bases, and 5 bases stayed unmatched. The CDR3 covers 14 residues. CDR3 in amino acids: CASSQVAGVQEQYF. In DNA, the CDR3 is TGCGCCAGCAGCCAAGTAGCGGGAGTGCAGGAGCAGTACTTC.

The gene calls are TRBV9 and TRBJ1-1, with D perhaps TRBD1 (6 bases). The CDR3 runs to 15 residues. Trimming took 0 bases from V and 6 from J, leaving 15 bases between them. CDR1 and CDR2 from the germline V gene are SGDLS and YYNGEE. The CDR3: CASSVATGYYPEAFF. CDR3 bases: TGTGCCAGCAGCGTAGCCACAGGGTATTACCCTGAAGCTTTCTTT.

This clone appeared a single time. V is TRBV18 and J is TRBJ2-7; weak D call: TRBD2 (5 bases). CDR1 is KGHSH and CDR2 is LQKENI in the germline V gene. Between the trimmed V and J ends, which lost 4 bases and 6 bases, there was a span of 19 bases. CDR3 length: 15 amino acids. This CDR3 reads CASSLAGQSSGEQYF. CDR3 coding DNA: TGTGCCAGCTCACTCGCGGGCCAGTCCAGCGGCGAGCAGTACTTC.

The chain uses TRBV7-8 and TRBJ1-4; D is unresolved. V gave up 5 bases and J gave up 0 bases, with 7 bases separating them. Germline V gives CDR1 SGHVS, CDR2 FQNEAQ. The CDR3 spans 14 residues. CDR3 region: CASSLETTNEKLFF. In DNA, the CDR3 is TGTGCCAGCAGCCTTGAGACAACTAATGAAAAACTGTTTTTT.

This sequence joins TRBV7-2 and TRBJ2-7; D might be TRBD2 (7 bases). CDR3 length equals 14 residues. The germline gives CDR1 SGHTA, CDR2 FQGNSA. V was trimmed by 6 bases and J by 5 bases, leaving 17 bases between them. CDR3 region: CASRGGRDRNEQYF. CDR3 in DNA: TGTGCCAGCAGAGGGGGGAGGGATAGGAACGAGCAGTACTTC.

The genes are TRBV6-5 and TRBJ2-3, with D possibly matching TRBD1 (5 bases). Trimming pared 6 bases from V and 2 bases from J, leaving 15 bases between. The CDR3 is made up of 15 amino acids. The germline V gene encodes CDR1 MNHEY and CDR2 SVGAGI. The CDR3: CASSLRYRPTDTQYF. The DNA for the CDR3 is TGTGCCAGCAGCTTACGATACAGGCCCACAGATACGCAGTATTTT.

V usage is TRBV6-4 and J usage is TRBJ2-2; TRBD1 matches 9 bases. CDR3 size: 14 residues. V was clipped by 6 bases and J by 7 bases; unmatched bases: 6. The germline CDR1 and CDR2 sequences are MRHNA and SNTAGT. The CDR3 DNA follows: TGTGCCAGCAGGGGGACAGGGCGAGGCGGGGAGCTGTTTTTT. Its protein is CASRGTGRGGELFF.

In nucleotides, the CDR3 is TGTGCCAGCAGCGAGCGGCGGGGATATTACGATGGCTACACCTTC. Translated: CASSERRGYYDGYTF. V usage is TRBV5-4 and J usage is TRBJ1-2; D remains ambiguous. V was trimmed by 4 bases and J by 6 bases, leaving 19 bases between them. This CDR3 region has 15 residues. Germline V gene lookup returns CDR1 SGHNT and CDR2 YYREEE (reference sequence).

This rearrangement joins TRBV7-2 to TRBJ2-5; TRBD2 aligns across 13 bases. CDR1 is SGHTA and CDR2 is FQGNSA in the germline V gene. The CDR3 has 15 amino acids. The V segment lost 5 bases and the J segment 3 bases; nucleotides outside the gene matches: 3. CDR3 protein: CASSHGLAGEETQYF. The CDR3 nucleotides read TGTGCCAGCAGCCACGGACTAGCGGGAGAAGAGACCCAGTACTTC.

This chain connects TRBV11-2 to TRBJ2-3, with 8 bases that match TRBD2. This CDR3 comprises 14 residues. The V gene end was trimmed by 8 bases and the J gene end by 5 bases; junction bases not matched to a gene: 9. CDR1 and CDR2 from the germline V gene are SGHAT and FQNNGV. The CDR3 loop reads CASSREGPRDTQYF. The CDR3 bases are TGTGCCAGCTCACGGGAGGGGCCAAGAGATACGCAGTATTTT.

The table lists this clone with a count of one. V and J are TRBV18 and TRBJ1-4; D ambiguous. V shed 3 bases and J shed 8 bases, with 13 bases lying between them. Germline lookup yields CDR1 KGHSH and CDR2 LQKENI. The length of the CDR3 is 14 residues. For the CDR3, the DNA is TGTGCCAGCTCACCGTCGGGAGGGAGCGAAAAACTGTTTTTT. Amino acids: CASSPSGGSEKLFF.

The genes are TRBV5-1 and TRBJ2-7, with D unclear. The CDR3 runs 15 residues. Trimming took off 0 bases at V and 0 bases at J, with 10 bases between the two ends. In germline, CDR1 is SGHRS, CDR2 YFSETQ. CDR3 nucleotide sequence: TGCGCCAGCAGCTTGGATGGTTCTAGCTCCTACGAGCAGTACTTC. This encodes CASSLDGSSSYEQYF.

The chain uses TRBV6-1 and TRBJ1-2; 8 nucleotides agree with TRBD1. Germline lookup yields CDR1 MNHNS and CDR2 SASEGT. The CDR3 has 13 amino acids. Germline trimming cut 3 bases from V and 7 bases from J; bases unmatched to any gene: 4. CDR3 sequence (DNA): TGTGCCAGCAGTGAGCAGGGGGCCGGTGGCTACACCTTC. Its translation is CASSEQGAGGYTF.

The V gene is TRBV7-8, the J gene TRBJ1-5; 11 nucleotides align to TRBD1. The V and J ends lost 3 bases and 0 bases, in that order; junction bases with no gene match: 10. CDR3 length: 19 residues. The germline CDR1 and CDR2 sequences are SGHVS and FQNEAQ. The CDR3: CASSFRDRGLSGSNQPQHF. DNA of the CDR3: TGTGCCAGCAGCTTCCGGGACAGGGGGTTATCTGGTAGCAATCAGCCCCAGCATTTT.